The next 26 T cell receptor beta chains were all read from a single sample in a study of T cell repertoires in cytomegalovirus infection. One entry per CDR3 protein results from TCRdb running MiXCR on the reads. The top ten clones hold about 24% of a sample with around 530,000 distinct CDR3 sequences, about 15% of them seen once. The sequencing sample was made of CD8+ T cells from PBMCs. Receptors originate from a human donor in good health (CMV status not recorded). Some clones in this sample may be carry-over from other donors' samples.

This clonotype was seen a few times. V and J are TRBV6-1 and TRBJ1-5; no clear D gene. The CDR3 spans 18 residues. Germline CDR1 MNHNS, CDR2 SASEGT. The germline V and J ends were trimmed by 3 bases and 0 bases, with 18 bases remaining between them. DNA of the CDR3: TGTGCCAGCAGTGATTGGAGTCTCGGCGGTTATAGCAATCAGCCCCAGCATTTT. Encoded protein: CASSDWSLGGYSNQPQHF.

As regards this clonotype: The junction and the germline gene differ at one end; a read error may be behind it. This chain uses TRBV12-3 or TRBV12-4 with TRBJ1-1; D is undetermined. The CDR3 spans 14 residues. CDR3 residues: CASTYLTKRDEAFF. DNA of the CDR3: TGTGCAAGCACCTATCTTACCAAACGGGATGAAGCTTTCTTT.

This chain connects TRBV5-8 to TRBJ1-1; the match to TRBD1 covers 12 bases. Unmatched junction bases numbered 8, after V lost 10 bases and J lost 4 bases. Germline CDR1 SGHTS, CDR2 YDEGEE. The CDR3 extends over 14 amino acids. The CDR3 coding sequence is TGTGCCCGGGACAGGGGGCGGCGAGCCACTGAAGCTTTCTTT. This encodes CARDRGRRATEAFF.

This clonotype was detected many times. The V gene is TRBV7-8, the J gene TRBJ2-7; perhaps TRBD1 as D (5 bases). CDR3 length: 14 residues. Per germline, CDR1 SGHVS and CDR2 FQNEAQ. Trimming pared 1 base from V and 5 bases from J, leaving 12 bases between. CDR3 residues: CASSLVAGSHEQYF. The CDR3, as DNA: TGTGCCAGCAGCTTAGTGGCAGGGTCCCACGAGCAGTACTTC. The full variable domain, its missing parts supplied by reference TRBV7-8 and TRBJ2-7, is GAGVSQSPRYKVAKRGQDVALRCDPISGHVSLFWYQQALGQGPEFLTYFQNEAQLDKSGLPSDRFFAERPEGSVSTLKIQRTQQEDSAVYLCASSLVAGSHEQYFGPGTRLTVT.

J is TRBJ2-3 and V is TRBV10-3; D is unclear. There are 13 residues in the CDR3. Germline V gene lookup returns CDR1 ENHRY and CDR2 SYGVKD. Trimming pared 0 bases from V and 5 bases from J, leaving 6 bases between. The CDR3 nucleotides are TGTGCCATCAGTGAGTCCAACAGAGATACGCAGTATTTT. This translates into CAISESNRDTQYF.

In this sample, this clonotype turned up many times. The rearrangement links TRBV7-9 to TRBJ1-5; 7 bases line up with TRBD1. The CDR3 extends over 13 amino acids. The V segment lost 7 bases and the J segment 7 bases; nucleotides outside the gene matches: 7. Germline V gene sequence: CDR1 SEHNR, CDR2 FQNEAQ (reference sequence). CDR3 DNA sequence: TGTGCCAGCACCTCAGGGGGGAACCAGCCCCAGCATTTT. This gives the protein CASTSGGNQPQHF.

The sample holds a few counts of this clonotype. V is TRBV10-3 and J is TRBJ1-5; the match to TRBD1 covers 10 bases. The length of the CDR3 is 15 residues. The V gene's germline CDR1 is ENHRY and CDR2 SYGVKD. Losses at the gene ends were 4 bases for V and 7 bases for J; bases not matched to a gene: 7. The CDR3 coding sequence is TGTGCCATCAGTGGGGAGGGGACAGGGGAACAGCCCCAGCATTTT. This encodes CAISGEGTGEQPQHF.

This clonotype was counted at least ten times. This chain links TRBV10-3 with TRBJ1-3; TRBD1 matches 10 bases. The germline CDR1 and CDR2 sequences are ENHRY and SYGVKD. This CDR3 has 17 residues. The trim removed 6 bases at V and 4 bases at J, leaving 12 bases unmatched. The CDR3 is CAIRSRTGGSLGNTIYF. CDR3 bases: TGTGCCATCAGATCTCGGACAGGGGGTTCTCTCGGAAACACCATATATTTT.

The chain uses TRBV29-1 and TRBJ2-1; D ambiguous. The V end was cut by 0 bases, the J end by 0 bases, with 12 bases between. The germline V gene encodes CDR1 SQVTM and CDR2 ANQGSEA. The CDR3 has 16 amino acids. The CDR3 is CSVEDLFKSSYNEQFF. The CDR3 coding sequence is TGCAGCGTTGAAGATCTATTCAAGAGCTCCTACAATGAGCAGTTCTTC.

This clonotype was counted many times. The chain uses TRBV7-6 and TRBJ1-2, with D perhaps TRBD1 (6 bases). Germline CDR1 reads SGHVS; CDR2 reads FNYEAQ. CDR3 length: 14 residues. V lost 5 bases and J 7 bases, leaving 17 bases between the germline ends. The CDR3 region is CASSPGGGRSGYTF. In DNA form, the CDR3 reads TGTGCCAGCAGCCCCGGAGGGGGGCGGAGTGGCTACACCTTC. The full variable domain, its missing parts supplied by reference TRBV7-6 and TRBJ1-2, is GAGVSQSPRYKVTKRGQDVALRCDPISGHVSLYWYRQALGQGPEFLTYFNYEAQQDKSGLPNDRFSAERPEGSISTLTIQRTEQRDSAMYRCASSPGGGRSGYTFGSGTRLTVV.

This clonotype has at least ten counts. The rearrangement uses TRBV7-9 and TRBJ2-2; 7 bases map to TRBD1. This CDR3 comprises 15 residues. Germline trimming cut 4 bases from V and 4 bases from J; bases unmatched to any gene: 6. CDR1 is SEHNR and CDR2 is FQNEAQ in the germline V gene (reference sequence). CDR3 amino acids: CASSSPTGITGELFF. CDR3 in DNA: TGTGCCAGCAGCTCCCCGACAGGGATCACCGGGGAGCTGTTTTTT. The variable domain in full, with the rest retrieved from reference TRBV7-9 and TRBJ2-2, is DTGVSQNPRHKITKRGQNVTFRCDPISEHNRLYWYRQTLGQGPEFLTYFQNEAQLEKSRLLSDRFSAERPKGSFSTLEIQRTEQGDSAMYLCASSSPTGITGELFFGEGSRLTVL.

This clonotype was seen ten or more times. The chain employs TRBV7-8 and TRBJ2-1, with 12 bases lining up with TRBD2. Germline trimming cut 5 bases from V and 3 bases from J; bases unmatched to any gene: 2. Germline loops: CDR1 SGHVS, CDR2 FQNEAQ. This CDR3 comprises 15 residues. CDR3 in amino acids: CASSRTSGVYNEQFF. CDR3 in DNA: TGTGCCAGCAGCCGGACTAGCGGGGTCTACAATGAGCAGTTCTTC.

This clonotype turned up a few times. V is TRBV11-2 and J is TRBJ2-3; D not resolved. CDR3 size: 15 residues. The germline V gene encodes CDR1 SGHAT and CDR2 FQNNGV. Trimming left V 4 bases short and J 0 bases short, with 11 bases between. CDR3 amino acids: CASSYSRRSTDTQYF. The CDR3 nucleotides read TGTGCCAGCAGCTATAGTCGGAGAAGCACAGATACGCAGTATTTT.

At least ten counts were recorded for this clonotype. The CDR3 sequence is CASSFSEQFF. CDR3 sequence (DNA): TGTGCCAGCAGCTTCTCTGAGCAGTTCTTC. The chain is built from TRBV7-9 and TRBJ2-1, with D uncertain. The CDR3 extends over 10 amino acids. Deletions cut 3 bases from V and 9 bases from J, with 3 bases between. The germline V gene has CDR1 SEHNR and CDR2 FQNEAQ (reference sequence).

Concerning this clonotype itself: Germline is not matched at one junction end, which may reflect a read error. The chain joins TRBV4-1 to TRBJ1-6; 9 bases line up with TRBD1. Germline CDR1 is MGHRA and CDR2 is YSYEKL. This CDR3 comprises 16 residues. The CDR3 region has the DNA TGTGCCAGCAGCCAACCCCGACAGGGGGGGGGTTCACCCCTCCACTTT. This translates into CASSQPRQGGGSPLHF.

At least ten counts were recorded for this clonotype. In nucleotides, the CDR3 is TGCGCCAGCAGCGTGGACATGAAAGGTGAAGCTTTCTTT. Amino acids: CASSVDMKGEAFF. The V and J genes are TRBV5-1 and TRBJ1-1; TRBD1 is a possible D gene (5 bases). Germline CDR1 is SGHRS and CDR2 is YFSETQ. The CDR3 contains 13 residues. Trimming took 4 bases from V and 7 from J, leaving 14 bases between them.

This clonotype was seen repeatedly, ten times or more. V gene TRBV19 combines with J gene TRBJ1-1; the D is unclear. With 11 bases removed from V and 4 bases from J, the gap between germline ends came to 11 bases. The length of the CDR3 is 11 residues. Germline-derived CDR1 and CDR2 are LNHDA and SQIVND (reference sequence). The CDR3 nucleotides read TGTGCCCAAAAGCGGGGCACTGAAGCTTTCTTT. Encoded protein: CAQKRGTEAFF.

In its sample, this clonotype was seen a few times. CDR3 nucleotides: TGCAGTGCTAAATGGGCAGGCTCGTTGAACACTGAAGCTTTCTTT. It specifies CSAKWAGSLNTEAFF. The chain employs TRBV20-1 and TRBJ1-1; D not resolved. With 4 bases removed from V and 0 bases from J, the gap between germline ends came to 15 bases. Germline loops: CDR1 DFQATT, CDR2 SNEGSKA (reference sequence). The CDR3 has 15 amino acids.

Regarding this clonotype: A much bigger clone sits one base away, suggesting this may be a read error. The CDR3 is CASSFFGATETQYF. In nucleotides, the CDR3 is TGTGCCAGCAGCTTCTTTGGGGCCACAGAAACGCAGTATTTT. The rearrangement links TRBV5-8 to TRBJ2-3, with a possible D match to TRBD1 (5 bases). The germline CDR1 and CDR2 sequences are SGHTS and YDEGEE. This CDR3 spans 14 amino acids. Full variable domain (remainder filled in from reference TRBV5-8 and TRBJ2-3): EAGVTQSPTHLIKTRGQQATLRCSPISGHTSVYWYQQALGLGLQFLLWYDEGEERNRGNFPPRFSGRQFPNYSSELNVNALELEDSALYLCASSFFGATETQYFGPGTRLTVL.

This clonotype was seen ten or more times. The rearrangement uses TRBV19 and TRBJ2-7; possibly TRBD1 or TRBD2 for D (5 bases each). The germline CDR1 and CDR2 sequences are LNHDA and SQIVND (reference sequence). The CDR3 is 16 amino acids. Trimming stripped 5 bases from V and 4 bases from J, with 21 bases between. This chain's CDR3 is CASSPRRDLLSYEQYF. For the CDR3, the DNA is TGTGCCAGTAGTCCGCGCCGGGACCTCCTTTCGTACGAGCAGTACTTC.

A remark on this clonotype: One junction end does not reproduce the germline sequence, and a read error may be involved. V usage is TRBV12-3 or TRBV12-4 and J usage is TRBJ1-1; D is perhaps TRBD1 (6 bases). This CDR3 spans 15 amino acids. CDR3 bases: TGTGCCAGCAGCCCGGGGTGGTCAGGGGCCACTGAAGATTTCTTT. It codes for CASSPGWSGATEDFF.

Of note for this clonotype: A much larger clone is a single base away; this may be a read error. The chain links TRBV5-1 to TRBJ2-1, with TRBD2 matching 14 bases. J was trimmed by 7 bases and V by 3 bases; bases with no gene match: 0. CDR1 is SGHRS and CDR2 is YFSETQ in the germline V gene. This CDR3 region has 14 residues. The CDR3 DNA reads as TGCGCCAGCAGCTGGACTAGCGGGAGGAATGAGCAGTTCTTC. The encoded protein is CASSWTSGRNEQFF.

This clonotype was detected ten times or more. The chain links TRBV12-5 to TRBJ2-7, with 7 bases identical to TRBD2. Germline CDR1 LGHNT, CDR2 FRNRAP. The CDR3 loop spans 14 amino acids. J was trimmed by 0 bases and V by 4 bases; bases with no gene match: 3. The CDR3, as DNA: TGTGCTAGTGGTTCCTCTAGCGGCTCCTACGAGCAGTACTTC. This translates into CASGSSSGSYEQYF.

This clonotype was detected ten times or more. The J gene is TRBJ1-2, the V gene TRBV19; D perhaps matches TRBD1 (6 bases). This CDR3 spans 16 amino acids. Trimming removed 4 bases at V and 6 bases at J, with 21 bases between. Looked up from germline, CDR1 is LNHDA and CDR2 is SQIVND (reference sequence). CDR3 coding DNA: TGTGCCAGTAGTACCCGGGACAAACACCTACCAGATGGCTACACCTTC. This gives the protein CASSTRDKHLPDGYTF.

This clonotype was seen more than once but under ten times. The CDR3 is CASSYPAGSFSNQPQHF. The DNA of the CDR3 is TGTGCCAGCAGTTACCCGGCAGGTTCCTTTAGCAATCAGCCCCAGCATTTT. The rearrangement links TRBV6-2 or TRBV6-3 to TRBJ1-5; D is unclear. The CDR3 covers 17 residues. The V end was cut by 2 bases, the J end by 0 bases, with 14 bases between. The germline gives CDR1 MNHEY, CDR2 SVGEGT.

This clonotype has a count of ten or more. This rearrangement joins TRBV6-5 to TRBJ1-4; the D is unclear. Germline CDR1 reads MNHEY; CDR2 reads SVGAGI. CDR3 size: 14 residues. V dropped 5 bases and J dropped 6 bases, with 13 bases sitting between them. The chain's CDR3 is CASSRGRADEKLFF. In DNA form, the CDR3 reads TGTGCCAGCAGTCGAGGACGGGCGGATGAAAAACTGTTTTTT.